This TCR beta chain is from a study of blood T cell repertoires in COVID-19. CDR3 length equals 15 residues. Deletions cut 3 bases from V and 2 bases from J, with 11 bases between. Germline V gives CDR1 LNHDA, CDR2 SQIVND (reference sequence). Produced via immunoSEQ multiplex PCR; TCRdb's table is partial and in-frame only. Here the sample spans approximately 68,000 clones, 65% to 90% being singletons. The sequence was collected from a woman aged 60-75 years with acute or convalescent COVID-19. The specimen was peripheral blood. The J gene is TRBJ1-5, the V gene TRBV19, with D possibly matching TRBD1 (5 bases). CDR3: CASSIWVGGNQPQHF. The CDR3 nucleotides read TGTGCCAGTAGTATCTGGGTAGGGGGCAATCAGCCCCAGCATTTT.